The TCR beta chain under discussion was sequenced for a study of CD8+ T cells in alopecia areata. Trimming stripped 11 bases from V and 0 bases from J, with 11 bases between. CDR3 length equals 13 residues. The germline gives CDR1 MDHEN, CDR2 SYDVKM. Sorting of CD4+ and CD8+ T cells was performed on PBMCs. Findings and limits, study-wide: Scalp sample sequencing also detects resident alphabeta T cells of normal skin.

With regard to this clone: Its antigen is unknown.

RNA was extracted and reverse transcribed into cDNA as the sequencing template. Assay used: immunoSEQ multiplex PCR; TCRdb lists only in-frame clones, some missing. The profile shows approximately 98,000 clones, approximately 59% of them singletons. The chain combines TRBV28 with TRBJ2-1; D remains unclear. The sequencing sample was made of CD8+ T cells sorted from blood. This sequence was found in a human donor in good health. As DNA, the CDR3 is TGTGCCTGCAAGAGTTTCTCCTACAATGAGCAGTTCTTC. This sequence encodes CACKSFSYNEQFF.